This TCR beta chain was observed in a study of alternative splicing in chronic myeloid leukemia remission (dated by TCRdb to 2020 to 2022). A note on the overall study: Remission specimens from the trials were collected at major or complete molecular response, at 12 or 24 months of TKI therapy. Female/male counts of 11/5 were recorded for diagnosis samples, 8/3 for remission samples and 2/4 for controls. About 10 diagnostic specimens, together with matched remission specimens, were obtained from the RESIST (imatinib), ENESTxtnd (nilotinib) and PINNACLE (nilotinib plus pegylated interferon) trials. For diagnosis, remission and control samples alike, total RNA was extracted from peripheral blood mononuclear cells using Trizol. RNA sequencing was used to profile peripheral blood from chronic-phase CML patients at diagnosis and at remission, and the results were compared with those from healthy donors. Nine CML samples, seven diagnostic and two matched remission, came from the French Persistem study. Median ages were roughly 50 years at diagnosis, roughly 58 at remission and 37 for healthy controls. For the trials, the diagnostic specimens consisted of total leukocytes from peripheral blood that had been collected in EDTA.

Per the publication, the time point label means: major or complete molecular response after front-line TKI therapy. Approximately 17 CML patients made up the patient cohort, and matched post-remission samples were obtained for some of these patients. Libraries were built with bulk RNA-seq. The TruSeq Stranded RNA sample prep kit was used to generate libraries of poly-A-enriched mRNA from an input of roughly 0.9 ug total RNA. Paired-end sequencing was carried out on a HiSeq 2500, and each sample was sequenced in triplicate. Each mate in the RNA-seq data had a read length of 125 nucleotides. The paper's processing steps were these. Reads were trimmed and aligned to hg38 using STAR v2.7, and quality control was performed with FASTQC, RSeQC and multiqc. Salmon 0.14.1 was used to quantify gene expression levels as transcripts per million (TPM). Principal component analysis suggested that trial, library batch, sequencing batch, treatment regimen and sex did not drive transcriptomic profiles. The reads, reprocessed by TCRdb, yield one row per CDR3 protein sequence and no DNA. The V and J calls reflect TCRdb's pipeline rather than the authors' work. Here the sample has around 560 distinct CDR3 sequences; roughly 95% occur a single time. The top ten constitute around 7.7% of the sample.

Study-wide conclusions, independent of this receptor: At remission, blood cell composition was reshaped to resemble that of the lymphoid cell-enriched normal controls. Blood cell composition differed strongly by timepoint, shifting from myeloid progenitor enrichment at diagnosis to mature lymphoid enrichment at remission.

Details on this clonotype: It has no known antigen specificity.

Reading the germline V gene gives CDR1 SGHDN and CDR2 FVKESK. The CDR3, from cysteine to phenylalanine, totals 16 residues. No DNA is given. The sample was PBMCs or total blood leukocytes (not recorded which), taken during remission. The chain links TRBV14 with TRBJ2-1; TCRdb's assignment of TRBD1 cannot be checked, as there is no DNA. This sequence was found in an adult with chronic myeloid leukemia. The CDR3 reads CASSQDPGQGDNEQFF.